The present entry profiles one TCR beta chain with its context. This clone's antigen is unknown. TCRdb records Illumina HiSeq 2000 as the sequencer. The TCR beta cDNA libraries were made using 5'RACE template switching, a step that added both a universal primer site and unique molecular identifiers. Priming for cDNA synthesis came from the TCR beta constant segment, and two successive PCR amplification steps followed. From the authors' description of their analysis: MIGEC was used to demultiplex reads and group reads by UMI, and MiTCR was used to assemble and quantify clonotypes. To exclude erroneous sequences, only TCR cDNA sequences supported by at least two reads were retained. The tcR package was used for downstream repertoire analysis, with clonotypes matched between fractions based on CDR3 nucleotide sequence plus V segment. VDJmatch was used to annotate antigen specificity against VDJdb, with one amino acid substitution in CDR3 permitted. Reads reprocessed by TCRdb are summarized as one entry per CDR3 protein sequence, and DNA is absent. The V and J calls and clone size are TCRdb's, not the authors'. The sample's table lists a count of some 460,000 distinct CDR3 sequences. The top ten hold roughly 1.4% of the sample.

Via the germline V gene (reference sequence), CDR1 is WNHNN and CDR2 SYGVQD. From the cysteine through the phenylalanine, the CDR3 covers 14 amino acids. The DNA sequence is not available. HCMV-specific IgG was detected in serum with a commercial ELISA kit to determine HCMV serostatus. Peripheral blood mononuclear cells were isolated from blood by Ficoll density gradient centrifugation. The data were obtained in a study of T cells expressing NK-cell markers (TCRdb year 2020). About the investigation overall: TCR beta-chain repertoires were profiled in sorted CD3+CD56+NKG2C+, CD3+CD56+NKG2C- and CD3+CD56-NKG2C+ T-cell subsets from about 8 donors. Seven of the eight sequenced donors were HCMV-seropositive and one was HCMV-seronegative. The study sequenced eight donors, all healthy volunteers chosen at random: three men and five women. Illumina HiSeq 2000/2500, MiSeq or NextSeq was used to sequence libraries as 2 x 150 bp reads.

Points the paper makes about the study in general: It remained unclear whether the expanded NKG2C-expressing T cell clones were specific for HCMV antigens. In more than 5 donors, the dominant CD3+CD56+NKG2C+ clonotypes ranked among the top 10 CD8+ clonotypes, making up about 1.0-7.5% of CD8+ T cells. Those dominant clonotypes were again the most abundant among CD3+CD56-NKG2C+ cells in a few donors, at about 28.3-65%.

The clonotype was recovered from a woman in her forties or fifties in good health. Donor details come from another sample of the same person, matched by shared clones. The specimen sequenced was blood T cells: a sorted CD56 or NKG2C T cell subset, CD4+ or CD8+ T cells, or bulk PBMC T cells (not recorded which). This chain joins TRBV10-1 to TRBJ2-3. The CDR3 reads CASSDQRITDTQYF.